Described below is a single T cell receptor beta chain sequence and its context. Antigen unknown. The sample belongs to a study of T cell responses to AZD1222 COVID-19 vaccine. On the study more broadly: Some second doses came at about 4 weeks and others at about 12 weeks; these were pooled. General study points: After the peak T cell response, and only then, were repertoires sampled.

The protocol was immunoSEQ multiplex PCR, while the TCRdb copy is restricted to in-frame clones and leaves out a portion. The sample has approximately 110,000 clones, 70% to 85% seen once. Germline-derived CDR1 and CDR2 are MGHRA and YSYEKL. Germline trimming cut 0 bases from V and 7 bases from J; bases unmatched to any gene: 12. This CDR3 is 18 amino acids long. This receptor was obtained from an adult in good health. The source material was peripheral blood, sampled on day 0 of AZD1222 vaccination. This rearrangement joins TRBV4-1 to TRBJ1-6; TRBD1 matches 7 bases. As DNA, the CDR3 is TGCGCCAGCAGCCAAGATGGGCCCCGGACAGGCCTGAATTCACCCCTCCACTTT. It encodes CASSQDGPRTGLNSPLHF.